The 25 T cell receptor beta chains listed next were all sequenced from one sample in a study of metastatic and nonmetastatic thyroid tumors. TCRdb called clones again from the PCR reads with MiXCR. Among some 37,000 clones listed, 40% to 55% were seen once. Patients were all untreated before their thyroid surgery. Sequencing was carried out using tumor tissue. These receptors were collected from a male donor with papillary thyroid cancer or a benign thyroid nodule (not recorded which). Some clones in this sample may be carry-over from other donors' samples.

The chain uses TRBV20-1 and TRBJ2-6; 7 bases fit TRBD2. The CDR3 covers 16 residues. In germline, CDR1 is DFQATT, CDR2 SNEGSKA (reference sequence). Trimming cost V 1 base and J 0 bases; bases outside gene matches: 3. CDR3 nucleotide sequence: TGCAGTGCTAGAGGCGGGGGTTTCTCTGGGGCCAACGTCCTGACTTTC. It yields the protein CSARGGGFSGANVLTF.

By its share, this clone is medium-sized. The chain employs TRBV4-2 and TRBJ2-3; 7 positions agree with TRBD1. CDR3 length: 17 amino acids. J was trimmed by 2 bases and V by 6 bases; bases with no gene match: 14. The germline gives CDR1 LGHNA, CDR2 YNFKEQ. The CDR3 here is CASSPGQQENSTDTQYF. The CDR3 DNA sequence: TGTGCCAGCAGTCCGGGACAGCAAGAAAACTCCACAGATACGCAGTATTTT.

The chain combines TRBV20-1 with TRBJ2-7; a weak D match, TRBD2 (5 bases). The CDR3 is 15 amino acids. V lost 0 bases to trimming and J lost 6 bases, with 18 bases between them. Germline CDR1 DFQATT, CDR2 SNEGSKA (reference sequence). CDR3 amino acids: CSAREEDTYLGEQYF. The CDR3 DNA sequence: TGCAGTGCTAGAGAGGAGGATACCTACCTGGGCGAGCAGTACTTC.

The rearrangement links TRBV12-3 or TRBV12-4 to TRBJ2-3, with 10 bases fitting TRBD1. This CDR3 has 13 amino acids. V dropped 4 bases and J dropped 6; count of bases not matched to a gene: 1. This CDR3 is CASSSDRGDTQYF. The CDR3 bases are TGTGCCAGCAGTTCGGACAGGGGGGATACGCAGTATTTT.

CDR3 bases: TGTGCCAGTAGTATGGGGAGGTCCCCCTACGAGCAGTACTTC. Residues: CASSMGRSPYEQYF. The rearrangement uses TRBV19 and TRBJ2-7; TRBD2 is a possible D gene (6 bases). The CDR3 sequence is 14 residues long. The V gene's germline CDR1 is LNHDA and CDR2 SQIVND (reference sequence). Trimming cost V 3 bases and J 2 bases, with 11 bases left between them.

In its sample, this clone was seen a few times. V and J are TRBV3-1 and TRBJ2-1, with D possibly matching TRBD1 (6 bases). Germline V lookup: CDR1 LGHDT, CDR2 YNNKEL (reference sequence). The CDR3 totals 13 residues. Trimming pared 3 bases from V and 7 bases from J, leaving 10 bases between. This CDR3 reads CASSHDRFNEQFF. CDR3 nucleotides: TGTGCCAGCAGCCATGACAGGTTTAATGAGCAGTTCTTC.

This chain links TRBV15 with TRBJ2-7; 11 bases are a match to TRBD1. CDR1 and CDR2 from the germline V gene are LNHNV and YYDKDF (reference sequence). This CDR3 comprises 15 residues. The V and J ends lost 4 bases and 3 bases, in that order; junction bases with no gene match: 5. The CDR3 DNA reads as TGTGCCACCAGCATTCCCGGGACAGGGGGCTACGAGCAGTACTTC. Amino acid sequence: CATSIPGTGGYEQYF.

V usage is TRBV24-1 and J usage is TRBJ2-7, with D tentatively TRBD1 (5 bases). V was trimmed by 5 bases and J by 8 bases, leaving 12 bases between them. Germline CDR1 is KGHDR and CDR2 is SFDVKD. The CDR3 contains 12 residues. CDR3 amino acids: CATSVQSGQQYF. CDR3 nucleotide sequence: TGTGCCACCAGTGTCCAATCAGGGCAGCAGTACTTC.

This clone was seen only a few times. The gene calls are TRBV27 and TRBJ2-3; the D call may be TRBD1 or TRBD2 (5 bases each). CDR3 length: 18 residues. Germline loops: CDR1 MNHEY, CDR2 SMNVEV (reference sequence). V was cut by 5 bases and J by 4 bases, with 25 bases left in between. CDR3 coding DNA: TGTGCCAGCAGTCACTACTCGTACTATCCGGGGCTCCCAGATACGCAGTATTTT. The encoded protein is CASSHYSYYPGLPDTQYF.

This rearrangement joins TRBV11-2 to TRBJ1-5; D is ambiguous. Trimming cost V 5 bases and J 3 bases, with 8 bases left between them. The CDR3 consists of 13 residues. Germline assignment: CDR1 SGHAT and CDR2 FQNNGV. This CDR3 is CASSLGFNQPQHF. The CDR3 nucleotides are TGTGCCAGCAGCCTCGGTTTCAATCAGCCCCAGCATTTT. Together with reference TRBV11-2 and TRBJ1-5, the CDR3 gives the full variable domain: EAGVAQSPRYKIIEKRQSVAFWCNPISGHATLYWYQQILGQGPKLLIQFQNNGVVDDSQLPKDRFSAERLKGVDSTLKIQPAKLEDSAVYLCASSLGFNQPQHFGDGTRLSIL.

The chain combines TRBV20-1 with TRBJ1-2; 7 nucleotides line up with TRBD1. The CDR3 loop spans 15 amino acids. Germline V gene data show CDR1 as DFQATT and CDR2 as SNEGSKA (reference sequence). V lost 2 bases, J lost 7 bases, and 13 bases stayed unmatched. The CDR3 DNA reads as TGCAGTGCTAGAATCCCCGACAGGGAAGTCGGTGGCTACACCTTC. It encodes CSARIPDREVGGYTF.

This clone has more than one count but fewer than ten. The chain has TRBV19 and TRBJ2-7; D is perhaps TRBD1 (6 bases). This CDR3 spans 15 amino acids. Germline lookup yields CDR1 LNHDA and CDR2 SQIVND (reference sequence). V lost 6 bases to trimming and J lost 0 bases, with 15 bases between them. CDR3 in amino acids: CASSMGAGNSYEQYF. The CDR3 coding sequence is TGTGCCAGTAGCATGGGGGCAGGGAACTCCTACGAGCAGTACTTC. Based on the CDR3 plus reference TRBV19 and TRBJ2-7, the full variable domain is DGGITQSPKYLFRKEGQNVTLSCEQNLNHDAMYWYRQDPGQGLRLIYYSQIVNDFQKGDIAEGYSVSREKKESFPLTVTSAQKNPTAFYLCASSMGAGNSYEQYFGPGTRLTVT.

J is TRBJ1-2 and V is TRBV6-5; 7 positions match TRBD1. Germline V gene data show CDR1 as MNHEY and CDR2 as SVGAGI. The V segment lost 2 bases and the J segment 2 bases; nucleotides outside the gene matches: 8. This CDR3 is 16 amino acids long. The CDR3 DNA sequence: TGTGCCAGCAGTTACAAGTCCGGGACAGACAACTATGGCTACACCTTC. It specifies CASSYKSGTDNYGYTF.

The chain employs TRBV19 and TRBJ1-2, with D unresolved. Germline values: CDR1 LNHDA, CDR2 SQIVND (reference sequence). The V gene lost 0 bases and the J gene lost 4 bases, with 9 bases spanning the gap. The CDR3 has 14 residues. In DNA, the CDR3 is TGTGCCAGTAGTATAGAACGGCCCCTCTATGGCTACACCTTC. Translated, it gives CASSIERPLYGYTF.

The chain couples TRBV30 to TRBJ1-5, with D uncertain. CDR1 GTSNPN and CDR2 SVGIG come from the germline V gene (reference sequence). This CDR3 comprises 11 residues. Trimming left V 2 bases short and J 11 bases short, with 10 bases between. CDR3 nucleotides: TGTGCCTGGAGTCGTGGTGGGACCCAGCATTTT. Translating gives CAWSRGGTQHF.

The gene calls are TRBV7-6 and TRBJ2-1, with D possibly TRBD2 on 5 matching bases. CDR3 size: 12 residues. Trimming took off 1 base at V and 10 bases at J, with 8 bases between the two ends. The V gene's germline CDR1 is SGHVS and CDR2 FNYEAQ. CDR3 DNA sequence: TGTGCCAGCAGCTTAGGAGGGAGAGAGCAGTTCTTC. It translates to CASSLGGREQFF.

This chain links TRBV27 with TRBJ2-7, with 8 bases lining up with TRBD1. This CDR3 is 15 amino acids long. CDR1 is MNHEY, CDR2 SMNVEV, per germline (reference sequence). V was clipped by 4 bases and J by 5 bases; unmatched bases: 10. As DNA, the CDR3 is TGTGCCAGCAGTTCGACAGGGGTCGGGCCCCACGAGCAGTACTTC. Residues: CASSSTGVGPHEQYF.

The chain recombines TRBV11-2 with TRBJ1-1; tentatively, D is TRBD1 (6 bases). Trimming pared 5 bases from V and 1 base from J, leaving 14 bases between. CDR3 length: 15 amino acids. Germline CDR1 and CDR2: SGHAT and FQNNGV. The CDR3 DNA is TGTGCCAGCAGCCCAGGGGTCGGGGGGAACACTGAAGCTTTCTTT. It translates to CASSPGVGGNTEAFF.

The CDR3, as DNA: TGTGCCAGCTCCCTCGAGACGGCGGCTACGCAGTATTTT. This codes for CASSLETAATQYF. The V and J genes are TRBV18 and TRBJ2-3; D uncertain. CDR3 length equals 13 residues. V lost 6 bases and J 8 bases, leaving 15 bases between the germline ends. Germline V gene data show CDR1 as KGHSH and CDR2 as LQKENI.

The rearrangement links TRBV30 to TRBJ1-5; 8 bases are shared with TRBD1. Germline CDR1 reads GTSNPN; CDR2 reads SVGIG (reference sequence). Unmatched junction bases numbered 10, after V lost 0 bases and J lost 6 bases. The CDR3 length is 16 residues. The CDR3 bases are TGTGCCTGGAGTGTACGGGGGCAGGGGGCCGGTCAGCCCCAGCATTTT. It codes for CAWSVRGQGAGQPQHF. Variable domain in full (rest from reference TRBV30 and TRBJ1-5): SQTIHQWPATLVQPVGSPLSLECTVEGTSNPNLYWYRQAAGRGLQLLFYSVGIGQISSEVPQNLSASRPQDRQFILSSKKLLLSDSGFYLCAWSVRGQGAGQPQHFGDGTRLSIL.

CDR3 coding DNA: TGCAGTGCCAGAATTAGCGGGAGGTACAATGAGCAGTTCTTC. Encoded protein: CSARISGRYNEQFF. The V and J genes are TRBV20-1 and TRBJ2-1; 10 bases agree with TRBD2. Germline V CDR1 and CDR2: DFQATT, SNEGSKA (reference sequence). The J segment lost 4 bases and the V segment lost 6 bases, leaving 6 bases of the junction unmatched. The CDR3 contains 14 residues.

The chain is built from TRBV20-1 and TRBJ2-7, with 7 bases identical to TRBD2. From germline, CDR1 is DFQATT and CDR2 SNEGSKA (reference sequence). The CDR3 loop spans 18 amino acids. Germline trimming cut 2 bases from V and 2 bases from J; bases unmatched to any gene: 18. The CDR3, as DNA: TGCAGTGCTAGATCGGGGAGGGGACCCCAAACTAAACCCTACGAGCAGTACTTC. Its protein is CSARSGRGPQTKPYEQYF.

Sample share makes this clone medium-sized. The same CDR3 also results from other DNA sequences found in this sample. The genes are TRBV5-4 and TRBJ2-7, with 10 bases aligning to TRBD2. The CDR3 has 15 amino acids. V gave up 4 bases and J gave up 3 bases; unmatched junction bases: 7. CDR1 and CDR2 (germline): SGHNT, YYREEE (reference sequence). The CDR3 sequence: CASSGKLAGSYEQYF. CDR3 nucleotide sequence: TGTGCCAGCAGCGGAAAACTAGCGGGAAGCTACGAGCAGTACTTC.

The chain combines TRBV6-1 with TRBJ2-7, with D possibly TRBD2 on 6 matching bases. V lost 6 bases, J lost 0 bases, and 15 bases lay in between. The CDR3 consists of 15 residues. Germline-derived CDR1 and CDR2 are MNHNS and SASEGT. CDR3 sequence (DNA): TGTGCCAGCAGGACCCCGGGCGGGAACTCCTACGAGCAGTACTTC. It is translated as CASRTPGGNSYEQYF.

This chain connects TRBV20-1 to TRBJ2-7; no clear D. The CDR3 is 15 amino acids. The germline CDR1 and CDR2 sequences are DFQATT and SNEGSKA (reference sequence). V was trimmed by 6 bases and J by 0 bases, leaving 18 bases between them. The CDR3, as DNA: TGCAGTGCCCCGTTCTGGCCCCCGGGCTCCTACGAGCAGTACTTC. Translated, it gives CSAPFWPPGSYEQYF.